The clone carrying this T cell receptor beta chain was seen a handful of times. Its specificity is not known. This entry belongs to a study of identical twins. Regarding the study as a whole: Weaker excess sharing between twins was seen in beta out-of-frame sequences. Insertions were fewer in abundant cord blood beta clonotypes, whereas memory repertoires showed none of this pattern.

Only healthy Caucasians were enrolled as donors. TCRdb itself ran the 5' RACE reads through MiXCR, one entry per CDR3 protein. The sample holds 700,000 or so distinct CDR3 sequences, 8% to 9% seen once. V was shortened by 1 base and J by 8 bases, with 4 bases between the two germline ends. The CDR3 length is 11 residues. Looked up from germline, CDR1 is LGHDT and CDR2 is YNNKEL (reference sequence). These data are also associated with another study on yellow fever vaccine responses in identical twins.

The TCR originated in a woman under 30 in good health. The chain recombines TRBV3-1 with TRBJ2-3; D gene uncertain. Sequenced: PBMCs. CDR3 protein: CASSQGPTQYF. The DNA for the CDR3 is TGTGCCAGCAGCCAAGGTCCTACGCAGTATTTT.